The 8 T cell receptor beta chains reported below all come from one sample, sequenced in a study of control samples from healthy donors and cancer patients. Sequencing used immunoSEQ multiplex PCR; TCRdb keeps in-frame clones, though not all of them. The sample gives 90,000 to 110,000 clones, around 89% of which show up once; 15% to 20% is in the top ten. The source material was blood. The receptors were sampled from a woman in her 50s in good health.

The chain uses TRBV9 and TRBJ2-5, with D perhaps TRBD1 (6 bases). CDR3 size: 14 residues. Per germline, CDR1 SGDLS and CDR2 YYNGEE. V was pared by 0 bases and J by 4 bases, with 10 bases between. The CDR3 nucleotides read TGTGCCAGCAGCGTAGATGGGGGCCGAGAGACCCAGTACTTC. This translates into CASSVDGGRETQYF.

In nucleotides, the CDR3 is TGCGCCAGCAGCTTGAGCGGGGGGTACGAAAAACTGTTTTTT. It is translated as CASSLSGGYEKLFF. The chain joins TRBV5-1 to TRBJ1-4, with D perhaps matching TRBD1 (5 bases). V lost 1 base to trimming and J lost 8 bases, with 12 bases between them. The length of the CDR3 is 14 residues. Germline V gene lookup returns CDR1 SGHRS and CDR2 YFSETQ.

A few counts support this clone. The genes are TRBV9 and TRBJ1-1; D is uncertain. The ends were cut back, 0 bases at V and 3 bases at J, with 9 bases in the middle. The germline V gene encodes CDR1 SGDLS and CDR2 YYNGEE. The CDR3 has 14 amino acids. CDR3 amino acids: CASSVDAGHTEAFF. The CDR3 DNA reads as TGTGCCAGCAGCGTAGATGCAGGCCACACTGAAGCTTTCTTT. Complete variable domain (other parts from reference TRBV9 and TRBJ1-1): DSGVTQTPKHLITATGQRVTLRCSPRSGDLSVYWYQQSLDQGLQFLIQYYNGEERAKGNILERFSAQQFPDLHSELNLSSLELGDSALYFCASSVDAGHTEAFFGQGTRLTVV.

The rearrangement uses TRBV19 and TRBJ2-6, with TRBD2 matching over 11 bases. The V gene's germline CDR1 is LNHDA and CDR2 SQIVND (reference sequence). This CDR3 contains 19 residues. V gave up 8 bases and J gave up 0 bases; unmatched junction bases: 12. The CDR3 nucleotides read TGTGCCAGTTCGGGGATAGCGGGAGGGATAACCTCTGGGGCCAACGTCCTGACTTTC. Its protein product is CASSGIAGGITSGANVLTF.

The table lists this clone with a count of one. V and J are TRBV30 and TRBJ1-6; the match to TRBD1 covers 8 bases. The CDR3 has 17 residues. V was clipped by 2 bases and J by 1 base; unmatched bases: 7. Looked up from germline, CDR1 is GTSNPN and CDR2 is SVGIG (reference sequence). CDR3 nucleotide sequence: TGTGCCTGGAGTACGACAGGGGTTTGGTCCTATAATTCACCCCTCCACTTT. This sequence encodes CAWSTTGVWSYNSPLHF.

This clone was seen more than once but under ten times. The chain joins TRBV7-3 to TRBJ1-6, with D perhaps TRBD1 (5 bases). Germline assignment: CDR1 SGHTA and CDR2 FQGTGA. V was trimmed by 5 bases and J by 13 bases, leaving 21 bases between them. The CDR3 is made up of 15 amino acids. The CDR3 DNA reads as TGTGCCAGCAGCCTCGAAGGACACCGCTTTTCCCCCCTCCACTTT. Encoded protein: CASSLEGHRFSPLHF.

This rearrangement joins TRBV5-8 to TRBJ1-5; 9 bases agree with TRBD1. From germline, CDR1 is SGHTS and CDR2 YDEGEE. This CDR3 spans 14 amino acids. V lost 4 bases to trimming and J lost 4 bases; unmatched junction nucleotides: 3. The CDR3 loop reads CASSEGQGNQPQHF. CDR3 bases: TGTGCCAGCAGCGAGGGACAGGGTAATCAGCCCCAGCATTTT. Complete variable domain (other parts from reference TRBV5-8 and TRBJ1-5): EAGVTQSPTHLIKTRGQQATLRCSPISGHTSVYWYQQALGLGLQFLLWYDEGEERNRGNFPPRFSGRQFPNYSSELNVNALELEDSALYLCASSEGQGNQPQHFGDGTRLSIL.

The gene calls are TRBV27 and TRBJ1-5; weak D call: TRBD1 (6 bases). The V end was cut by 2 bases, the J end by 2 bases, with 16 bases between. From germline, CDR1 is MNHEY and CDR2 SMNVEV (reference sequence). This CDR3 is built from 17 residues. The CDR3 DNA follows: TGTGCCAGCAGTTTAAGGGGGACCAATGTGGGCAATCAGCCCCAGCATTTT. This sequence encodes CASSLRGTNVGNQPQHF.